One sample yielded the 26 T cell receptor beta chains listed below, sequenced in a study of blood T cell repertoires in COVID-19. Assay: immunoSEQ multiplex PCR; the TCRdb copy retains only in-frame clones and omits some. Of approximately 70,000 clones in the sample, 70% to 90% were seen once. Sequencing was done on a sample of peripheral blood. These receptors were obtained from a woman in her 70s with acute or convalescent COVID-19.

The CDR3 loop reads CASSPGQPSYEQYF. DNA of the CDR3: TGCGCCAGCAGCCCAGGACAGCCGTCCTACGAGCAGTACTTC. The V call is TRBV5-1, the J call TRBJ2-7; maybe TRBD1 (6 bases). The CDR3 consists of 14 residues. V gave up 4 bases and J gave up 1 base, with 12 bases separating them. Germline lookup yields CDR1 SGHRS and CDR2 YFSETQ.

The CDR3 protein is CASSQAGTEAFF. CDR3 DNA: TGTGCCAGCAGCCAAGCAGGCACTGAAGCTTTCTTT. The chain is built from TRBV4-2 and TRBJ1-1; D is undetermined. The CDR3 length is 12 residues. The V end lost 1 base, the J end lost 4 bases, and 4 bases lay between the germline ends. Germline V gene data show CDR1 as LGHNA and CDR2 as YNFKEQ.

This clone was counted a few times. The chain has TRBV29-1 and TRBJ1-1, with D perhaps matching TRBD1 (5 bases). V was cut by 7 bases and J by 7 bases, with 16 bases left in between. The CDR3 is 12 amino acids. The germline gives CDR1 SQVTM, CDR2 ANQGSEA. CDR3 in amino acids: CSGGTGGGEAFF. DNA of the CDR3: TGCAGCGGGGGGACCGGAGGCGGTGAAGCTTTCTTT.

This sequence joins TRBV2 and TRBJ2-3; perhaps TRBD2 as D (5 bases). The CDR3 is 12 amino acids. The V gene's germline CDR1 is SNHLY and CDR2 FYNNEI. Trimming shortened V by 6 bases and J by 8 bases, and 12 bases separated the two germline ends. The CDR3 region has the DNA TGTGCCAGCAGGGGAGTCGGTTTTACGCAGTATTTT. This gives the protein CASRGVGFTQYF. Combining the CDR3 with reference TRBV2 and TRBJ2-3 gives the whole variable domain EPEVTQTPSHQVTQMGQEVILRCVPISNHLYFYWYRQILGQKVEFLVSFYNNEISEKSEIFDDQFSVERPDGSNFTLKIRSTKLEDSAMYFCASRGVGFTQYFGPGTRLTVL.

The gene calls are TRBV11-2 and TRBJ1-1; D gene unclear. The germline CDR1 and CDR2 sequences are SGHAT and FQNNGV. V shed 1 base and J shed 11 bases, with 11 bases lying between them. CDR3 size: 12 residues. CDR3 region: CASSLAVTRAFF. In DNA form, the CDR3 reads TGTGCCAGCAGCTTAGCTGTGACGAGGGCTTTCTTT.

This sequence joins TRBV25-1 and TRBJ1-5; D gene uncertain. Germline V CDR1 and CDR2: MGHDK, SYGVNS. The CDR3 has 16 amino acids. With 7 bases removed from V and 2 bases from J, the gap between germline ends came to 18 bases. CDR3 in amino acids: CASISVVGEGNQPQHF. The CDR3 coding sequence is TGTGCCAGCATCTCGGTGGTCGGGGAGGGCAATCAGCCCCAGCATTTT.

The rearrangement links TRBV10-3 to TRBJ1-2; D might be TRBD1 (5 bases). Per the germline V gene, CDR1 is ENHRY and CDR2 is SYGVKD. The CDR3 extends over 14 amino acids. The V gene lost 3 bases and the J gene lost 4 bases, with 12 bases spanning the gap. CDR3 DNA sequence: TGTGCCATCAGTGAACGAGGGGAGGCCTATGGCTACACCTTC. Translating gives CAISERGEAYGYTF.

The chain combines TRBV6-9 with TRBJ1-1; D is perhaps TRBD1 (6 bases). The CDR3 spans 15 residues. From germline, CDR1 is MNHGY and CDR2 SVAAGI. V lost 5 bases and J 10 bases, leaving 23 bases between the germline ends. The CDR3 nucleotides read TGTGCCAGCAGTACCCGAGGAACAGGGTTTTTTGGAGCTTTCTTT. Translated: CASSTRGTGFFGAFF.

V and J are TRBV3-1 (or the pseudogene TRBV3-2) and TRBJ2-7, with D maybe TRBD1 (5 bases). Germline CDR1 reads LGHDT; CDR2 reads YNNKEL (reference sequence). CDR3 size: 15 residues. The V end lost 3 bases, the J end lost 0 bases, and 12 bases lay between the germline ends. The CDR3 protein is CASSQGPLPSYEQYF. The CDR3 DNA follows: TGTGCCAGCAGCCAGGGGCCACTACCCTCCTACGAGCAGTACTTC.

The chain links TRBV7-2 to TRBJ1-1; D call uncertain. The CDR3 is 15 amino acids. The ends were cut back, 5 bases at V and 1 base at J, with 14 bases in the middle. The V gene's germline CDR1 is SGHTA and CDR2 FQGNSA. Here the CDR3 DNA reads TGTGCCAGCAGCCTGGGGAGGGCTTCGAACACTGAAGCTTTCTTT. Protein: CASSLGRASNTEAFF.

V and J are TRBV7-2 and TRBJ2-5, with D tentatively TRBD1 (5 bases). Germline V CDR1 and CDR2: SGHTA, FQGNSA. The germline V and J ends were trimmed by 3 bases and 1 base, with 9 bases remaining between them. The CDR3 totals 14 residues. CDR3 in amino acids: CASSFTGIQETQYF. CDR3 nucleotides: TGTGCCAGCAGCTTTACAGGAATCCAAGAGACCCAGTACTTC.

This rearrangement joins TRBV25-1 to TRBJ2-3; unclear D gene. The ends were cut back, 4 bases at V and 2 bases at J, with 7 bases in the middle. The CDR3 length is 13 residues. CDR1 and CDR2 from the germline V gene are MGHDK and SYGVNS. The CDR3 loop is CASSGGDTDTQYF. DNA for the CDR3: TGTGCCAGCAGTGGCGGCGACACAGATACGCAGTATTTT.

The rearrangement links TRBV7-3 to TRBJ2-1, with D maybe TRBD2 (6 bases). From germline, CDR1 is SGHTA and CDR2 FQGTGA. The CDR3 contains 15 residues. With 5 bases removed from V and 11 bases from J, the gap between germline ends came to 22 bases. The CDR3 reads CASSATPGAVGKQFF. The CDR3 DNA reads as TGTGCCAGCAGCGCAACCCCGGGAGCCGTGGGAAAGCAGTTCTTC.

The rearrangement links TRBV2 to TRBJ2-1; D is possibly TRBD2 (6 bases). CDR3 size: 15 residues. The germline gives CDR1 SNHLY, CDR2 FYNNEI. V shed 1 base and J shed 4 bases, with 11 bases lying between them. CDR3 amino acids: CASSEGSGVYNEQFF. In DNA form, the CDR3 reads TGTGCCAGCAGTGAAGGTTCGGGGGTATACAATGAGCAGTTCTTC.

Only one count was recorded for this clone. The CDR3 reads CASLPTEHTEAFF. The DNA for the CDR3 is TGTGCCAGTTTACCGACAGAGCACACTGAAGCTTTCTTT. The chain links TRBV6-5 to TRBJ1-1; TRBD1 is a possible D gene (5 bases). The CDR3 sequence is 13 residues long. V lost 9 bases and J 3 bases, leaving 14 bases between the germline ends. Germline loops: CDR1 MNHEY, CDR2 SVGAGI.

This clone has just one count. The chain links TRBV19 to TRBJ1-1, with TRBD1 as a possible D gene (6 bases). Germline assignment: CDR1 LNHDA and CDR2 SQIVND (reference sequence). This CDR3 region has 12 residues. Trimming stripped 4 bases from V and 9 bases from J, with 12 bases between. The CDR3 spells CASSTDRNKAFF. CDR3 DNA: TGTGCCAGTAGTACCGACAGGAATAAAGCTTTCTTT.

The chain couples TRBV5-5 to TRBJ1-1; D not resolved. Germline V gene sequence: CDR1 SGHKS, CDR2 YYEKEE (reference sequence). The CDR3 totals 14 residues. Trimming left V 0 bases short and J 3 bases short, with 9 bases between. CDR3 DNA sequence: TGTGCCAGCAGCTTGGTGGGAGGGCACACTGAAGCTTTCTTT. Its translation is CASSLVGGHTEAFF.

This chain joins TRBV18 and TRBJ1-2; TRBD1 agrees at 7 bases. V lost 6 bases and J lost 2; bases outside the gene matches: 3. CDR1 is KGHSH, CDR2 LQKENI, per germline. This CDR3 contains 13 residues. The CDR3 DNA reads TGTGCCAGCTCGTCGACAGGGAACTATGGCTACACCTTC. It translates to CASSSTGNYGYTF.

The rearrangement joins TRBV2 to TRBJ2-3; the match to TRBD2 covers 9 bases. Germline V gene data show CDR1 as SNHLY and CDR2 as FYNNEI. Trimming cost V 8 bases and J 2 bases; bases outside gene matches: 11. The CDR3 contains 16 residues. The chain's CDR3 is CASRFKTSGNTDTQYF. The CDR3 nucleotides are TGTGCCAGCCGATTCAAGACTAGCGGCAACACAGATACGCAGTATTTT.

The chain carries TRBV27 and TRBJ1-2; 8 nucleotides agree with TRBD1. This CDR3 comprises 15 residues. The ends lost 6 bases at V and 4 bases at J; junction bases unmatched: 10. CDR1 and CDR2 from the germline V gene are MNHEY and SMNVEV (reference sequence). The CDR3 coding sequence is TGTGCCAGCAGGATCGACAGGGGCCAGATCTATGGCTACACCTTC. Protein product: CASRIDRGQIYGYTF.

This clone occurred once. This chain joins TRBV5-5 and TRBJ2-1, with 12 bases aligning to TRBD2. The V gene's germline CDR1 is SGHKS and CDR2 YYEKEE (reference sequence). This CDR3 comprises 14 residues. Trimming at V came to 4 bases and at J to 7 bases, leaving 3 bases not matched to a gene. CDR3 coding DNA: TGTGCCAGCAGCGGCCTAGCGGGGGGGAATGAGCAGTTCTTC. Translation: CASSGLAGGNEQFF.

This clone was observed a single time. The chain carries TRBV5-1 and TRBJ1-2, with D unclear. The V gene lost 3 bases and the J gene lost 5 bases, with 23 bases spanning the gap. Germline V gene lookup returns CDR1 SGHRS and CDR2 YFSETQ. The CDR3 runs to 17 residues. CDR3 residues: CASSSSLWRSVPYGYTF. For the CDR3, the DNA is TGCGCCAGCAGCTCGTCCCTATGGCGGAGCGTACCGTATGGCTACACCTTC.

The chain joins TRBV4-1 to TRBJ1-4, with no clear D. V shed 0 bases and J shed 5 bases, with 13 bases lying between them. From germline, CDR1 is MGHRA and CDR2 YSYEKL. The CDR3 is 16 amino acids. This CDR3 reads CASSQDQRFTNEKLFF. As DNA, the CDR3 is TGCGCCAGCAGCCAAGACCAACGGTTTACCAATGAAAAACTGTTTTTT.

The CDR3 DNA reads TGTGCCAGCACCCTCGGTAGACTCAATCAGCCCCAGCATTTT. Protein product: CASTLGRLNQPQHF. V gene TRBV7-8 combines with J gene TRBJ1-5; D is undetermined. CDR1 is SGHVS, CDR2 FQNEAQ, per germline. There are 14 residues in the CDR3. Trimming took 7 bases from V and 3 from J, leaving 13 bases between them.

This clone was counted between two and nine times. V and J are TRBV5-5 and TRBJ1-5; 12 positions agree with TRBD1. V trimming: 4 bases; J trimming: 4 bases; junction bases outside the gene matches: 6. The CDR3 loop spans 16 amino acids. Germline CDR1 SGHKS, CDR2 YYEKEE (reference sequence). Here the CDR3 reads CASSRGQGAGNQPQHF. CDR3 DNA: TGTGCCAGCAGCCGGGGACAGGGGGCGGGAAATCAGCCCCAGCATTTT.

This sequence joins TRBV7-3 and TRBJ2-6; the D gene is possibly TRBD2 (5 bases). The V and J ends lost 1 base and 5 bases respectively, with 9 bases between them. The CDR3 sequence is 15 residues long. Germline V gene sequence: CDR1 SGHTA, CDR2 FQGTGA. CDR3 coding DNA: TGTGCCAGCAGCTTAAATAGCGACTGGGCCAACGTCCTGACTTTC. Amino acids: CASSLNSDWANVLTF. The full variable domain, completed using reference TRBV7-3 and TRBJ2-6, is GAGVSQTPSNKVTEKGKYVELRCDPISGHTALYWYRQSLGQGPEFLIYFQGTGAADDSGLPNDRFFAVRPEGSVSTLKIQRTERGDSAVYLCASSLNSDWANVLTFGAGSRLTVL.